This is a list of T cell receptor beta chains from one sample in a study of blood T cell repertoires in COVID-19. Generated by immunoSEQ multiplex PCR, the TCRdb table keeps only in-frame clones and is missing some. The profile shows roughly 170,000 clones, around 73% of them singletons. The source material was PBMCs or T cells enriched from blood (not recorded which). Receptors originate from a woman aged 45-60 years who had recovered from COVID-19. Each CDR3 is given without its conserved first and last residue.

>14|TRBV10-3|TRBJ1-5
AISETPGRAFDPQH
>11|TRBV6-1|TRBJ1-2
ASSEVGTGGNI
>14|TRBV5-6|TRBJ1-2
ATREQGEMLGYGYT
>13|TRBV5-1|TRBJ1-4
ASSLVGVDGEKLF
>15|TRBV6-2/TRBV6-3|TRBJ2-7
ASSTGAGTGLRDEQY
>13|TRBV15|TRBJ2-3
ATSRVAGVPDTQY
>11|TRBV5-1|TRBJ1-6
ASSLRQNSPLH
>12|TRBV2|TRBJ1-1
ASSDRREDTEAF
>12|TRBV29-1|TRBJ1-1
SVGTRGLYTEAF
>14|TRBV5-4|TRBJ2-4
ASSAARDYPKNIQY
>11|TRBV12-5|TRBJ2-2
ASGLVQTGELF
>13|TRBV28|TRBJ2-7
ASRVPGQGGGEQY
>12|TRBV6-2/TRBV6-3|TRBJ2-5
ASSLQGSGGTQY
>13|TRBV19|TRBJ1-5
ASSINRGSDQPQH
>14|TRBV5-1|TRBJ2-1
ASSLEPSGRYNEQF
>14|TRBV5-1|TRBJ2-3
ASSLVALSGRDTQY
>13|TRBV19|TRBJ2-3
ASSFSSAGADTQY
>12|TRBV6-5|TRBJ1-4
ASSQTPPDVKLF
>14|TRBV6-1|TRBJ1-2
ASSDRRTGRTYGYT
>11|TRBV7-8|TRBJ1-2
ASSLAEIRGDT
>12|TRBV19|TRBJ2-3
ASSTPPNELTQY
>16|TRBV4-3|TRBJ2-2
ASSTGASGTSNTGELF
>14|TRBV4-2|TRBJ1-1
ASSQTQYTGSTEAF
>12|TRBV27|TRBJ2-7
ASSFSGSLYEQY
>10|TRBV30|TRBJ1-2
AWEQGSEGYT
>13|TRBV7-6|TRBJ2-7
ASSPGRGKSSEQY
>14|TRBV9|TRBJ2-2
ASSDLADGNTGELF
>13|TRBV7-3|TRBJ1-6
ASSSGDSRNSPLH
>13|TRBV9|TRBJ2-3
ASSARTDITDTQY
>14|TRBV5-1|TRBJ2-5
ASSLEASGSEETQY
>14|TRBV19|TRBJ1-3
ASSIRTGSSGNTIY
>11|TRBV29-1|TRBJ1-4
SVGAGQSEKLF
>11|TRBV28|TRBJ1-2
ASSLKATYGYT
>12|TRBV30|TRBJ2-3
AWSISGHTDTQY
>10|TRBV27|TRBJ2-1
ATGGFRNEQF
>9|TRBV7-9|TRBJ2-1
ASSPYNEQF
>13|TRBV25-1|TRBJ2-7
ASSDLQGTWGEQY
>14|TRBV5-1|TRBJ2-3
ASSLLAGERTDTQY
>11|TRBV29-1|TRBJ1-1
SVTQGRDTEAF
>14|TRBV18|TRBJ2-2
ASSPQAGVLSGELF
>16|TRBV4-2|TRBJ2-1
ASSQLPGLPGTYNEQF
>12|TRBV28|TRBJ1-5
ASIPGGSNQPQH
>13|TRBV7-9|TRBJ2-3
ASSPWTGTTDTQY
>13|TRBV28|TRBJ2-7
ASSLWTSGSYEQY
>11|TRBV2|TRBJ1-5
ASRGTGGSPQH
>12|TRBV7-2|TRBJ1-2
ASSRIQGNYGYT
>13|TRBV15|TRBJ1-1
ATSRAGTGGSEAF
>14|TRBV4-1|TRBJ1-2
ASSQDLDRANYGYT
>11|TRBV6-5|TRBJ1-3
ASSQSWGNTIY
>11|TRBV5-4|TRBJ2-7
ASSLAGSYEQY
>16|TRBV18|TRBJ2-6
ASSPVSTTLSGANVLT
>12|TRBV5-5|TRBJ2-7
ASSLGQAPSEQY